These T cell receptor beta chains were read from a single sample in a study of T cells after yellow fever vaccination. MiXCR, run by TCRdb on the 5' RACE reads, gives a single entry per CDR3 protein. The sample holds more than 50,000 distinct CDR3 sequences, approximately 5.7% seen once. The sample was PBMCs, either bulk or a sorted T-cell subset (CD4+, CD8+, memory, or dextramer-sorted; not recorded which), taken on the day of the yellow fever booster vaccination. The receptors were sampled from a man between 18 and 29 years old who received the YFV17D yellow fever vaccine. Each CDR3 is given with its conserved first and last residue. D genes are given only for firm matches. Clone sizes are given selectively: once, few, many, or a class where the clone is expanded.

v_call,d_call,j_call,clone_size,cdr3_aa,cdr3_nt
TRBV7-9,.,TRBJ1-2,.,CASRLIRGENYGYTF,TGTGCCAGCAGGCTTATCCGGGGGGAAAACTATGGCTACACCTTC
TRBV4-3,TRBD1,TRBJ2-4,many,CASTRDRLAKNIQYF,TGCGCCAGCACCAGGGACAGGCTAGCCAAAAACATTCAGTACTTC
TRBV7-6,TRBD1,TRBJ2-7,many,CASSLAVGDSGYEQYF,TGTGCCAGCAGCTTAGCGGTAGGGGACAGCGGCTACGAGCAGTACTTC
TRBV5-6,TRBD1,TRBJ2-1,many,CASSLWTGLNEQFF,TGTGCCAGCAGCCTCTGGACAGGGCTCAATGAGCAGTTCTTC
TRBV12-3/TRBV12-4,TRBD1,TRBJ1-5,few,CASSLGQGGINQPQHF,TGTGCCAGCAGTTTGGGACAGGGCGGAATAAATCAGCCCCAGCATTTT
TRBV6-5,.,TRBJ2-1,few,CASSYSGVSYNEQFF,TGTGCCAGCAGTTACTCAGGGGTGTCCTACAATGAGCAGTTCTTC
TRBV29-1,.,TRBJ1-2,many,CSVEDLFVDYGYTF,TGCAGCGTTGAAGATCTGTTCGTCGACTATGGCTACACCTTC
TRBV7-2,.,TRBJ1-1,many,CASSLQGMNTEAFF,TGTGCCAGCAGTTTACAGGGCATGAACACTGAAGCTTTCTTT
TRBV7-6,.,TRBJ2-6,few,CASSPSTGANVLTF,TGTGCCAGCAGCCCATCAACTGGGGCCAACGTCCTGACTTTC
TRBV9,.,TRBJ1-1,.,CASSVEGRGNTEAFF,TGTGCCAGCAGCGTAGAAGGGCGAGGGAACACTGAAGCTTTCTTT
TRBV7-2,.,TRBJ2-1,many,CASSLVAASSYNEQFF,TGTGCCAGCAGTTTAGTAGCGGCAAGCTCCTACAATGAGCAGTTCTTC
TRBV4-1,TRBD2,TRBJ2-5,few,CASKRAGGWETQYF,TGCGCCAGCAAGAGAGCGGGGGGCTGGGAGACCCAGTACTTC
TRBV29-1,.,TRBJ2-5,many,CSVVLRYQETQYF,TGCAGCGTTGTTCTTAGGTACCAAGAGACCCAGTACTTC
TRBV6-2/TRBV6-3,.,TRBJ2-3,many,CASSYLEGPDTQYF,TGTGCCAGCAGTTACCTAGAAGGGCCGGATACGCAGTATTTT
TRBV5-1,TRBD2,TRBJ2-3,many,CASSLGAGTTTDTQYF,TGCGCCAGCAGCTTGGGGGCCGGGACTACTACAGATACGCAGTATTTT
TRBV7-9,TRBD2,TRBJ2-3,many,CASSWRDGPLAGGTSTDTQYF,TGTGCCAGCAGCTGGAGGGACGGACCTTTGGCGGGGGGAACTAGCACAGATACGCAGTATTTT
TRBV14,.,TRBJ2-5,.,CARRAGETQYF,TGTGCCAGGCGGGCGGGGGAGACCCAGTACTTC
TRBV7-2,.,TRBJ2-1,many,CASSLPLDYEQFF,TGTGCCAGCAGCCTACCGCTCGATTATGAGCAGTTCTTC
TRBV4-2,.,TRBJ2-6,many,CASSYNSIGANVLTF,TGTGCCAGCAGCTATAATAGTATTGGGGCCAACGTCCTGACTTTC
TRBV10-3,.,TRBJ1-5,few,CATRGGGGGFQPQHF,TGTGCCACCAGAGGGGGGGGAGGGGGTTTTCAGCCCCAGCATTTT
TRBV6-5,.,TRBJ1-1,many,CASSYSIRGDTEAFF,TGTGCCAGCAGTTACTCAATCAGGGGTGACACTGAAGCTTTCTTT
TRBV9,.,TRBJ2-3,few,CASSVGDTQYF,TGTGCCAGCAGCGTAGGAGATACGCAGTATTTT
TRBV7-9,TRBD1,TRBJ1-5,.,CAIQGTLNQPQHF,TGTGCCATACAGGGGACCCTTAATCAGCCCCAGCATTTT
TRBV21-1,.,TRBJ2-4,many,CASSKDQDHLSWVNIQYF,TGTGCCAGCAGCAAAGATCAGGACCATTTGAGTTGGGTAAACATTCAGTACTTC
TRBV12-3/TRBV12-4,TRBD1,TRBJ2-7,many,CASSSPGQGTYEQYF,TGTGCCAGCAGTTCGCCGGGACAGGGTACCTACGAGCAGTACTTC
TRBV7-9,.,TRBJ2-6,many,CASIIGSGANVLTF,TGTGCCAGCATAATAGGGAGCGGGGCCAACGTCCTGACTTTC
TRBV12-3/TRBV12-4,TRBD2,TRBJ2-3,many,CASSSLAGSTDTQYF,TGTGCCAGCAGCTCCCTAGCGGGGAGCACAGATACGCAGTATTTT
TRBV4-1,TRBD1,TRBJ1-2,few,CASSHGDSYGYTF,TGCGCCAGCAGCCATGGGGACAGCTATGGCTACACCTTC
TRBV5-1,.,TRBJ1-2,.,CASRTQNYGYTF,TGCGCCAGCAGGACACAGAACTATGGCTACACCTTC